The entry below describes one T cell receptor beta chain. This specimen includes other DNA sequences encoding the same CDR3. A CD45RA-negative memory subset and a CD45RA+ naive subset were separated from the CD4+ cells. Sequenced by immunoSEQ multiplex PCR; TCRdb stores in-frame clones only, minus some. The sample includes over 1.5 million clones, 98% of them seen just once. Trimming removed 3 bases from V and 7 bases from J, with 13 bases in between. The CDR3 contains 14 residues. Germline assignment: CDR1 LNHDA and CDR2 SQIVND (reference sequence). This sample stems from a study of shared clonotypes between healthy human individuals. Study information: Aged 18 to 49, the donors were a couple of women and three men.

The specimen sequenced was naive CD4+ T cells sorted from blood. As for subset: CD45RA+ positively selected. This TCR came from a young man in good health. The rearrangement uses TRBV19 and TRBJ1-5; TRBD1 is a possible D gene (6 bases). The CDR3: CASSIRGGGQPQHF. CDR3 nucleotides: TGTGCCAGTAGTATCAGGGGTGGCGGCCAGCCCCAGCATTTT.